The 3 T cell receptor beta chains below come from one sample, sequenced in a study of shared clonotypes between healthy human individuals. Clones were sequenced by immunoSEQ multiplex PCR, and TCRdb holds only the in-frame ones, with some missing. Here the sample spans more than 2,000,000 clones, around 90% being singletons. Sequenced input: naive CD4+ T cells sorted from blood. Subset defined: CD45RA+ positively selected. The receptor source for this set is a man aged 18 to 29 in good health.

As to this clone: The sample holds other DNA sequences that translate to the same CDR3. The chain is built from TRBV18 and TRBJ2-2; D may be TRBD2 (5 bases). Deletions cut 6 bases from V and 4 bases from J, with 9 bases between. This CDR3 contains 13 residues. Germline CDR1 KGHSH, CDR2 LQKENI. CDR3 DNA sequence: TGTGCCAGCTCCCCGCGGGCCACCGGGGAGCTGTTTTTT. Translated: CASSPRATGELFF.

This clone was detected only once. V gene TRBV5-6 combines with J gene TRBJ2-2; D possibly uses TRBD1 or TRBD2 (6 bases each). CDR3 length: 14 amino acids. Germline CDR1 and CDR2: SGHDT and YYEEEE. V lost 4 bases and J lost 3, with 10 bases in between. In nucleotides, the CDR3 is TGTGCCAGCAGCAAAGGGGGGTACACCGGGGAGCTGTTTTTT. Protein sequence: CASSKGGYTGELFF.

This clone appeared a single time. The chain links TRBV9 to TRBJ2-3; 12 positions agree with TRBD2. The CDR3 has 16 residues. CDR1 and CDR2 from the germline V gene are SGDLS and YYNGEE. J gave up 6 bases and V 1 base, and 6 bases lay outside the gene matches. The CDR3: CASSVTTSGSPDTQYF. In DNA, the CDR3 is TGTGCCAGCAGCGTAACGACTAGCGGGAGCCCCGATACGCAGTATTTT.